This T cell receptor beta chain was profiled in a study of CD8+CD57+ T cells in acquired aplastic anemia. In the study overall: On average, sorted CD4+ and CD8+ cells gave around 3 ug of DNA. Overall study results and limits: Patients shared twenty-nine CD8+ CDR3 sequences with controls.

The patients chosen for sequencing had shown expansion of CD8+CD57+ cells (detected by flow cytometry). The diagnosis in all patients was severe acquired aplastic anemia. Prior therapy had not been administered to any patient at the time of blood sampling. The CDR3 totals 14 residues. Germline CDR1 reads KGHDR; CDR2 reads SFDVKD. Trimming took off 2 bases at V and 5 bases at J, with 9 bases between the two ends. Both TCR beta VDJ combination and CDR3 sequence profiling were carried out. Genomic DNA was the template for this profiling. MiXCR, run by TCRdb on the reads, gives a single entry per CDR3 protein. The sample lists about 200,000 distinct CDR3 sequences, less than 75% occurring once. This clonotype was counted only a few times. Antigen unknown.

The sample consisted of sorted CD4+, CD8+, or CD8+CD57+ T cells (not recorded which) from PBMCs. The sequence was obtained from a human donor with aplastic anemia. The genes are TRBV24-1 and TRBJ1-5; the D gene is possibly TRBD1 (6 bases). The CDR3 spells CATSDYRVDQPQHF. The CDR3 nucleotides are TGTGCCACCAGTGATTACAGGGTCGATCAGCCCCAGCATTTT.